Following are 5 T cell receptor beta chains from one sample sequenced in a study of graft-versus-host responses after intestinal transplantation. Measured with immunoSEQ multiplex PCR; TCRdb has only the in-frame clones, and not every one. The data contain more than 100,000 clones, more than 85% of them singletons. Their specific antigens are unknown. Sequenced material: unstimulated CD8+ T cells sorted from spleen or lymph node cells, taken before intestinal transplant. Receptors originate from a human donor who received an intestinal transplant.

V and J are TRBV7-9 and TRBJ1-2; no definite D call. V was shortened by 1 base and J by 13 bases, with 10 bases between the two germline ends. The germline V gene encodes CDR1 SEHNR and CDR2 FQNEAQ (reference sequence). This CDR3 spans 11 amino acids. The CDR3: CASSLGQTATF. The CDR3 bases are TGTGCCAGCAGCTTAGGTCAGACGGCCACCTTC.

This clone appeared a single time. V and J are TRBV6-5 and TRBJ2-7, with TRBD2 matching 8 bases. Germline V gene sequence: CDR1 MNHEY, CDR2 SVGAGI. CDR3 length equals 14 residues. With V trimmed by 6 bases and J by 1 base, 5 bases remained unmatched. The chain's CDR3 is CASSKLAASYEQYF. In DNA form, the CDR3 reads TGTGCCAGCAGCAAACTAGCGGCTTCCTACGAGCAGTACTTC.

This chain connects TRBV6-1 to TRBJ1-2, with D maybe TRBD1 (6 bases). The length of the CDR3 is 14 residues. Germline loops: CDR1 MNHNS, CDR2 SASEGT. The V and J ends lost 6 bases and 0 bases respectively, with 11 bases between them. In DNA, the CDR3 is TGTGCCAGCAGCCCGGGGGCGACTAACTATGGCTACACCTTC. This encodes CASSPGATNYGYTF.

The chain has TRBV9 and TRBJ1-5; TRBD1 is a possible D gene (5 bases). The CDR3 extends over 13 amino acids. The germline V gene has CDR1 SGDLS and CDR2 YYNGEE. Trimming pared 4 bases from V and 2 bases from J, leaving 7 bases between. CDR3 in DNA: TGTGCCAGCAGCACACAGGGCAATCAGCCCCAGCATTTT. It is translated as CASSTQGNQPQHF.

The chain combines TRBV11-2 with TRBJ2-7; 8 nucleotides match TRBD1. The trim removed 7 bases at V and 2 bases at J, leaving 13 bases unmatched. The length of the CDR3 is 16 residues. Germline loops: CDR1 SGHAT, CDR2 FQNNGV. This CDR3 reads CASKIDGTGLPYEQYF. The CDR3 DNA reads TGTGCCAGCAAGATAGACGGGACAGGCCTGCCCTACGAGCAGTACTTC.